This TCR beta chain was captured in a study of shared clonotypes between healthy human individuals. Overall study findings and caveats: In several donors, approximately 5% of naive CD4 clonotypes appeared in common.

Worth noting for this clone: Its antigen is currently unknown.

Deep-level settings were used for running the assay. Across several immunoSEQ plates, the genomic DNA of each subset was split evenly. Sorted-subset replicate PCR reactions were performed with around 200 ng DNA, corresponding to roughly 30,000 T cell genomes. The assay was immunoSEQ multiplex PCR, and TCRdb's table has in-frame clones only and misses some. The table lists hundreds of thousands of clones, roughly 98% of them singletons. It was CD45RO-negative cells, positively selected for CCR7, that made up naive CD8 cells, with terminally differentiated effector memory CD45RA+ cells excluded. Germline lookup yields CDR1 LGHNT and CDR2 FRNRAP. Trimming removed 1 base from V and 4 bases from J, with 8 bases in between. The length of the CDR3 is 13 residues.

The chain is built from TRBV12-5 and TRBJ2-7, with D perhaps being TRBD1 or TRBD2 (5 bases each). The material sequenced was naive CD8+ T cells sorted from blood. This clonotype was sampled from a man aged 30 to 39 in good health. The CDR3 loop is CASGLGGAYEQYF. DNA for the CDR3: TGTGCTAGTGGTTTGGGAGGGGCGTACGAGCAGTACTTC. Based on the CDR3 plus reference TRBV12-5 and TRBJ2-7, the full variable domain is DARVTQTPRHKVTEMGQEVTMRCQPILGHNTVFWYRQTMMQGLELLAYFRNRAPLDDSGMPKDRFSAEMPDATLATLKIQPSEPRDSAVYFCASGLGGAYEQYFGPGTRLTVT.